These 6 T cell receptor beta chains share one sample of origin, sequenced in a study of blood T cell repertoires in COVID-19. The table came from immunoSEQ multiplex PCR; TCRdb's copy has only in-frame clones and leaves some out. The sample holds about 83,000 clones; approximately 86% are singletons and the top ten take roughly 8%. The sample comprised peripheral blood. Every receptor here comes from a man at least 80 years old with active or convalescent COVID-19.

This chain joins TRBV11-3 and TRBJ1-2, with TRBD1 identical over 7 bases. Germline V CDR1 and CDR2: SGHNT, YENEEA. After removal of 10 bases from V and 7 bases from J, the junction contained 9 bases not matched to a gene. The length of the CDR3 is 12 residues. CDR3 loop: CATATGSSGYTF. As DNA, the CDR3 is TGTGCCACCGCGACAGGGTCGTCTGGCTACACCTTC.

Worth noting for this clone: Distinct nucleotide sequences in the sample also encode this CDR3. This sequence joins TRBV18 and TRBJ1-1; possible D gene TRBD1, 5 bases. Germline-derived CDR1 and CDR2 are KGHSH and LQKENI. This CDR3 has 13 residues. Trimming pared 6 bases from V and 1 base from J, leaving 9 bases between. The CDR3 loop is CASSPGQNTEAFF. CDR3 DNA: TGTGCCAGCTCCCCAGGACAGAACACTGAAGCTTTCTTT.

Many counts were recorded for this clone. J is TRBJ2-2 and V is TRBV9, with unresolved D. Germline loops: CDR1 SGDLS, CDR2 YYNGEE. Trimming cost V 0 bases and J 6 bases, with 9 bases left between them. The CDR3 has 14 residues. In DNA form, the CDR3 reads TGTGCCAGCAGCGTAGCACACCCCGCCGGGGAGCTGTTTTTT. It codes for CASSVAHPAGELFF.

This CDR3 reads CASSSHRGRGEKLFF. CDR3 nucleotide sequence: TGTGCCAGCAGTTCCCACAGGGGACGCGGTGAAAAACTGTTTTTT. The chain carries TRBV6-5 and TRBJ1-4; 7 bases line up with TRBD1. This CDR3 contains 15 residues. In germline, CDR1 is MNHEY, CDR2 SVGAGI. V lost 4 bases, J lost 7 bases, and 9 bases stayed unmatched.

V and J are TRBV6-1 and TRBJ1-1; TRBD1 might be the D (5 bases). CDR1 is MNHNS and CDR2 is SASEGT in the germline V gene. This CDR3 is built from 15 residues. V was cut by 3 bases and J by 5 bases, with 16 bases left in between. The CDR3 sequence: CASSDPGLRKTEAFF. CDR3 bases: TGTGCCAGCAGTGACCCGGGACTGCGAAAAACTGAAGCTTTCTTT.

J is TRBJ1-2 and V is TRBV6-5, with a tentative D call TRBD1 (5 bases). CDR3 length equals 15 residues. Germline V gene data show CDR1 as MNHEY and CDR2 as SVGAGI. The V end was cut by 0 bases, the J end by 4 bases, with 12 bases between. CDR3 in DNA: TGTGCCAGCAGTTACTCGCAGGGTGGAAGCTATGGCTACACCTTC. Translation: CASSYSQGGSYGYTF.